The rows below give T cell receptor beta chains drawn from one sample of a study of blood T cell repertoires in COVID-19. Produced via immunoSEQ multiplex PCR; TCRdb's table is partial and in-frame only. This sample yields 330,000 or so clones, of which approximately 84% are seen a single time; about 2.7% belongs to the top ten. Sequencing was carried out using PBMCs or T cells enriched from blood (not recorded which). The receptors were sampled from a woman in her 30s who had recovered from COVID-19. Both conserved end residues are part of each CDR3. Fields, in order: V gene, J gene, clone size, D gene, CDR3 DNA, CDR3 protein. The D gene is left open where the match is weak. A clone size is listed for some rows: how often the clone was seen (once, few, many), or a class if it is expanded.

>TRBV2|TRBJ1-3|once|TRBD1
TGTGCCAGCAGTGACAGGGGGCTCACCCTCTCTGGAAACACCATATATTTT
CASSDRGLTLSGNTIYF
>TRBV19|TRBJ2-2|once|.
TGTGCCAGTAGTCCAGGGAGGTCCGGGGAGCTGTTTTTT
CASSPGRSGELFF
>TRBV21-1|TRBJ2-1|.|.
TGTGCCAGCACACCCCCACAGGGGCGCGAGCAGTTCTTC
CASTPPQGREQFF
>TRBV28|TRBJ2-1|.|.
TGTGCCAGCAGTTCCCCGGGACTCCGAGGTGCGGATGAGCAGTTCTTC
CASSSPGLRGADEQFF
>TRBV28|TRBJ2-7|.|TRBD2
TGTGCCAGCAGTAGAGGAAGGACTAGCGGGAGGTCTGAGCAGTACTTC
CASSRGRTSGRSEQYF
>TRBV6-2/TRBV6-3|TRBJ2-5|.|TRBD2
TGTGCCAGCAGTTACTCGCCTAGCGGGAGTGCAGAGACCCAGTACTTC
CASSYSPSGSAETQYF
>TRBV2|TRBJ1-3|.|TRBD1
TGTGCCAGCAGAGAACAGGGGGCTGCGAACACCATATATTTT
CASREQGAANTIYF
>TRBV6-5|TRBJ2-2|.|TRBD1
TGTGCCAGCAGTTCTCGTACAGGGGAAACCGGGGAGCTGTTTTTT
CASSSRTGETGELFF
>TRBV9|TRBJ2-5|.|TRBD2
TGTGCCAGCAGCAGGACTAGCGGGATCCAAGAGACCCAGTACTTC
CASSRTSGIQETQYF
>TRBV3-1/TRBV3-2|TRBJ1-2|.|TRBD1
TGTGCCAGCAGCCAAGGTTGGGGTCAGGGGGCCGGCTATGGCTACACCTTC
CASSQGWGQGAGYGYTF
>TRBV19|TRBJ1-1|.|.
TGTGCCAGTATCCAACGCGCGAGGGATGTCATGAACACTGAAGCTTTCTTT
CASIQRARDVMNTEAFF
>TRBV7-9|TRBJ2-5|.|.
TGTGCCAGCAGCAAGGCGGTTCAAGAGACCCAGTACTTC
CASSKAVQETQYF
>TRBV19|TRBJ2-1|.|TRBD2
TGTGCCAGTAGTATAGGGCGGACTAGCGGGTACAATGAGCAGTTCTTC
CASSIGRTSGYNEQFF
>TRBV5-5|TRBJ1-2|.|TRBD1
TGTGCCAGCAGCCAGGGACAGGGTATCTATGGCTACACCTTC
CASSQGQGIYGYTF
>TRBV11-2|TRBJ2-2|.|.
TGTGCCAGCAGCCCCATAACCCAGGGTGGGACCGGGGAGCTGTTTTTT
CASSPITQGGTGELFF